This T cell receptor beta chain comes out of a study of blood T cell repertoires in COVID-19. Across the study: Acute-phase and convalescent COVID-19 samples originated in the United States, Italy and Spain.

Trimming shortened V by 1 base and J by 0 bases, and 16 bases separated the two germline ends. Germline V gives CDR1 LNHNV, CDR2 YYDKDF (reference sequence). This CDR3 spans 18 amino acids. Source study methods: The authors estimated nucleated cell counts from reference gene primer amplification. This table comes from immunoSEQ multiplex PCR, and its TCRdb copy is limited to in-frame clones, with some not included. V, J and clone size reflect that table, while D and trimming were determined from the DNA. The sample yields 400,000 or so clones, roughly 88% seen once. Across 20 to 25 US areas, participants ranged in age from roughly 18 to 95 years. The recovered donors of Cohort 3 showed two negative PCRs, clearance, or symptom resolution.

The sequence was collected from a man younger than 35 who had recovered from COVID-19. This chain connects TRBV15 to TRBJ1-3, with D possibly TRBD1 on 5 matching bases. Material: PBMCs or T cells enriched from blood (not recorded which). Here the CDR3 DNA reads TGTGCCACCAGCAGAGCCCGGGGAGGGGACGCCTCTGGAAACACCATATATTTT. It yields the protein CATSRARGGDASGNTIYF.